These 26 T cell receptor beta chains came from one sample sequenced in a study of CD8 T cells in Susac syndrome. Random-hexamer reverse transcription was applied to roughly 0.5 to 1 ug RNA. TCRdb recomputed calls from the immunoSEQ multiplex PCR reads with MiXCR, one row per CDR3 protein. The repertoire holds about 200,000 distinct CDR3 sequences, about 91% seen once, with about 0.1% in the top ten. The sample taken for sequencing was CD4+ T cells from PBMCs. All receptors come from a human donor with Susac syndrome.

The V and J genes are TRBV3-1 and TRBJ1-2; no definite D call. V dropped 2 bases and J dropped 0 bases, with 16 bases sitting between them. The CDR3 has 17 residues. Germline V gene lookup returns CDR1 LGHDT and CDR2 YNNKEL (reference sequence). The CDR3 spells CASSQQPGSTSNYGYTF. CDR3 DNA sequence: TGTGCCAGCAGCCAACAGCCCGGATCCACCTCTAACTATGGCTACACCTTC.

V and J are TRBV21-1 and TRBJ2-5. TRBV21-1 is marked as a pseudogene. This CDR3 is 14 amino acids long. The CDR3 DNA sequence: TGTGCCAGCAGCAACGTTGCTATCCAAGAGACCCAGTACTTC. As protein: CASSNVAIQETQYF.

The chain uses TRBV20-1 and TRBJ1-1; D might be TRBD1 (5 bases). V dropped 4 bases and J dropped 4 bases, with 25 bases sitting between them. Per germline, CDR1 DFQATT and CDR2 SNEGSKA (reference sequence). This CDR3 is built from 17 residues. DNA of the CDR3: TGCAGTGCTACAGCACGGGAGGGGACCCCAATAGGCACTGAAGCTTTCTTT. Translated, it gives CSATAREGTPIGTEAFF.

The gene calls are TRBV15 and TRBJ1-5; D call uncertain. With 3 bases removed from V and 2 bases from J, the gap between germline ends came to 14 bases. The CDR3 is 16 amino acids. Germline lookup yields CDR1 LNHNV and CDR2 YYDKDF (reference sequence). CDR3: CATSRGGSRGNQPQHF. The CDR3 DNA is TGTGCCACCAGCAGGGGCGGTAGCCGCGGCAATCAGCCCCAGCATTTT.

The rearrangement uses TRBV4-1 and TRBJ1-2; perhaps TRBD1 as D (6 bases). This CDR3 has 15 residues. Germline V CDR1 and CDR2: MGHRA, YSYEKL. Trimming took off 1 base at V and 2 bases at J, with 11 bases between the two ends. In DNA form, the CDR3 reads TGCGCCAGCAGCCAAGCAGGGGCCCTAAACTATGGCTACACCTTC. As protein: CASSQAGALNYGYTF.

The chain links TRBV10-3 to TRBJ2-7; the D is unclear. CDR3 length: 15 amino acids. The germline CDR1 and CDR2 sequences are ENHRY and SYGVKD. V lost 1 base, J lost 2 bases, and 12 bases lay in between. CDR3 sequence reads: CAISEWGKGTYEQYF. The CDR3 DNA is TGTGCCATCAGTGAGTGGGGTAAAGGAACCTACGAGCAGTACTTC.

The chain uses TRBV7-8 and TRBJ1-1; TRBD1 agrees at 7 bases. Trimming took 0 bases from V and 3 from J; bases not matched to a gene: 10. CDR1 is SGHVS, CDR2 FQNEAQ, per germline. CDR3 length: 17 residues. The CDR3 DNA follows: TGTGCCAGCAGCTTAGCCACAGGGGCGGAAGGGGACACTGAAGCTTTCTTT. It codes for CASSLATGAEGDTEAFF.

This clonotype occurred a few times. V usage is TRBV6-1 and J usage is TRBJ1-1; D is undetermined. The V end was cut by 6 bases, the J end by 4 bases, with 12 bases between. Germline-derived CDR1 and CDR2 are MNHNS and SASEGT. CDR3 length: 13 amino acids. In nucleotides, the CDR3 is TGTGCCAGCAGGAAGGGAGATAGCACTGAAGCTTTCTTT. Amino acids: CASRKGDSTEAFF.

This clonotype was picked up one time. The genes are TRBV19 and TRBJ2-1; 7 bases match TRBD1. Germline-derived CDR1 and CDR2 are LNHDA and SQIVND (reference sequence). V gave up 1 base and J gave up 6 bases; unmatched junction bases: 6. This CDR3 comprises 15 residues. The CDR3, as DNA: TGTGCCAGTAGTATAGCAGGGGGTCGGGTCAATGAGCAGTTCTTC. Translating it yields CASSIAGGRVNEQFF.

The chain recombines TRBV10-3 with TRBJ1-1, with TRBD1 matching 11 bases. The CDR3 loop spans 17 amino acids. Germline trimming cut 5 bases from V and 0 bases from J; bases unmatched to any gene: 8. Germline loops: CDR1 ENHRY, CDR2 SYGVKD. CDR3 loop: CAISWTGGAGMNTEAFF. For the CDR3, the DNA is TGTGCCATCAGTTGGACAGGGGGCGCGGGGATGAACACTGAAGCTTTCTTT.

This chain uses TRBV7-3 with TRBJ2-1, with 9 nucleotides matching TRBD2. V lost 8 bases to trimming and J lost 4 bases; unmatched junction nucleotides: 6. This CDR3 contains 14 residues. Germline V gene data show CDR1 as SGHTA and CDR2 as FQGTGA. The CDR3 loop is CASAPGLAYNEQFF. The CDR3 DNA follows: TGTGCCAGCGCCCCGGGACTAGCATACAATGAGCAGTTCTTC.

The J gene is TRBJ2-7, the V gene TRBV5-6; D may be TRBD1 or TRBD2 (6 bases each). CDR3 length equals 15 residues. Trimming took 7 bases from V and 1 from J, leaving 18 bases between them. CDR1 and CDR2 (germline): SGHDT, YYEEEE. CDR3: CASFKWRGESYEQYF. The CDR3 DNA reads as TGTGCCAGCTTTAAATGGAGGGGGGAATCCTACGAGCAGTACTTC.

This clonotype came up once. This sequence joins TRBV9 and TRBJ2-1; the D gene is possibly TRBD2 (6 bases). Looked up from germline, CDR1 is SGDLS and CDR2 is YYNGEE. Trimming took 3 bases from V and 3 from J, leaving 13 bases between them. This CDR3 spans 15 amino acids. CDR3 DNA: TGTGCCAGCAGCGGGGGACTTCAGGACTACAATGAGCAGTTCTTC. Amino acid sequence: CASSGGLQDYNEQFF.

This clonotype was counted once. The rearrangement links TRBV25-1 to TRBJ2-1, with 11 bases identical to TRBD2. CDR3 length: 16 amino acids. V lost 4 bases to trimming and J lost 2 bases; unmatched junction nucleotides: 4. Per the germline V gene, CDR1 is MGHDK and CDR2 is SYGVNS. The CDR3 protein is CASSGGLAETYNEQFF. Here the CDR3 DNA reads TGTGCCAGCAGTGGGGGACTAGCGGAAACCTACAATGAGCAGTTCTTC.

The rearrangement uses TRBV12-3 or TRBV12-4 and TRBJ1-3; D perhaps matches TRBD1 (6 bases). This CDR3 contains 16 residues. With 6 bases removed from V and 0 bases from J, the gap between germline ends came to 15 bases. CDR3 residues: CASRNRASFSGNTIYF. CDR3 in DNA: TGTGCCAGCAGAAACAGGGCCAGCTTCTCTGGAAACACCATATATTTT.

The rearrangement links TRBV15 to TRBJ2-1; a weak D match, TRBD2 (6 bases). Germline CDR1 is LNHNV and CDR2 is YYDKDF (reference sequence). Trimming removed 4 bases from V and 5 bases from J, with 12 bases in between. The CDR3 runs 14 residues. The CDR3 coding sequence is TGTGCCACCAGCATCCGGGGGACCGACAATGAGCAGTTCTTC. Its translation: CATSIRGTDNEQFF.

This clonotype was detected once. The genes are TRBV5-4 and TRBJ2-3, with 10 bases aligning to TRBD2. The CDR3 is 17 residues long. Germline CDR1 and CDR2: SGHNT and YYREEE (reference sequence). V dropped 3 bases and J dropped 6; count of bases not matched to a gene: 13. The CDR3 loop is CASSSSASGRALDTQYF. CDR3 coding DNA: TGTGCCAGCAGCTCTTCTGCCAGCGGGAGGGCCCTGGATACGCAGTATTTT.

The J gene is TRBJ2-1, the V gene TRBV7-9; possible D gene TRBD1, 5 bases. Trimming took off 4 bases at V and 0 bases at J, with 10 bases between the two ends. Per germline, CDR1 SEHNR and CDR2 FQNEAQ (reference sequence). This CDR3 has 15 amino acids. CDR3 DNA: TGTGCCAGCAGCTCCCAGGGTATCTCCTACAATGAGCAGTTCTTC. Its translation is CASSSQGISYNEQFF.

The rearrangement links TRBV5-6 to TRBJ1-2, with D perhaps matching TRBD1 (5 bases). Germline V lookup: CDR1 SGHDT, CDR2 YYEEEE. Trimming took 0 bases from V and 3 from J, leaving 12 bases between them. This CDR3 is 15 amino acids long. CDR3 in amino acids: CASSLVGREHYGYTF. The CDR3 nucleotides are TGTGCCAGCAGCTTGGTGGGGCGGGAGCACTATGGCTACACCTTC.

On this clonotype itself: Since no conserved phenylalanine or tryptophan closes the CDR3, a read error is the likely cause. The V gene is TRBV29-1, the J gene TRBJ2-7; TRBD2 agrees at 7 bases. CDR1 and CDR2 from the germline V gene are SQVTM and ANQGSEA. The V segment lost 6 bases and the J segment 0 bases; nucleotides outside the gene matches: 8. The CDR3 is 14 residues long. The CDR3 protein is CSVDEAGASYEQYL. The CDR3 DNA is TGCAGCGTGGACGAGGCGGGAGCCTCCTACGAGCAGTACCTC.

The chain combines TRBV12-3 or TRBV12-4 with TRBJ1-5; 9 positions match TRBD1. The CDR3 is 15 amino acids. The V and J ends lost 4 bases and 7 bases, in that order; junction bases with no gene match: 8. The CDR3 is CASSSWTGDRQPQHF. DNA for the CDR3: TGTGCCAGCAGTTCCTGGACAGGGGATAGACAGCCCCAGCATTTT.

The V call is TRBV28, the J call TRBJ1-5, with TRBD1 as a possible D gene (6 bases). Germline CDR1 and CDR2: MDHEN and SYDVKM. V lost 7 bases to trimming and J lost 0 bases, with 16 bases between them. The CDR3 runs 16 residues. For the CDR3, the DNA is TGTGCCAGCAACTTCCCGAGGACAGTTAGCAATCAGCCCCAGCATTTT. Its translation is CASNFPRTVSNQPQHF. The full variable domain, its missing parts supplied by reference TRBV28 and TRBJ1-5, is DVKVTQSSRYLVKRTGEKVFLECVQDMDHENMFWYRQDPGLGLRLIYFSYDVKMKEKGDIPEGYSVSREKKERFSLILESASTNQTSMYLCASNFPRTVSNQPQHFGDGTRLSIL.

The chain combines TRBV11-2 with TRBJ2-2, with 11 bases lining up with TRBD1. Trimming cost V 6 bases and J 5 bases; bases outside gene matches: 8. The CDR3 sequence is 16 residues long. The germline CDR1 and CDR2 sequences are SGHAT and FQNNGV. CDR3: CASRQTGTGGTGELFF. CDR3 in DNA: TGTGCCAGCAGACAAACCGGGACAGGGGGAACCGGGGAGCTGTTTTTT.

The J gene is TRBJ1-1, the V gene TRBV9, with D perhaps matching TRBD1 (5 bases). V shed 4 bases and J shed 0 bases, with 13 bases lying between them. The length of the CDR3 is 15 residues. Looked up from germline, CDR1 is SGDLS and CDR2 is YYNGEE. CDR3: CASSFGTVMNTEAFF. In DNA form, the CDR3 reads TGTGCCAGCAGCTTCGGGACGGTAATGAACACTGAAGCTTTCTTT. The full variable domain, completed using reference TRBV9 and TRBJ1-1, is DSGVTQTPKHLITATGQRVTLRCSPRSGDLSVYWYQQSLDQGLQFLIQYYNGEERAKGNILERFSAQQFPDLHSELNLSSLELGDSALYFCASSFGTVMNTEAFFGQGTRLTVV.

V is TRBV6-5 and J is TRBJ1-1, with D possibly being TRBD1 (5 bases). The CDR3 has 14 amino acids. Between the trimmed V and J ends, which lost 6 bases and 4 bases, there was a span of 15 bases. Looked up from germline, CDR1 is MNHEY and CDR2 is SVGAGI. For the CDR3, the DNA is TGTGCCAGCAGAGGGGCCAGCGCCTTCACTGAAGCTTTCTTT. Protein product: CASRGASAFTEAFF.

The V gene is TRBV6-6, the J gene TRBJ1-1; 7 nucleotides align to TRBD1. The CDR3 loop spans 15 amino acids. Germline V gives CDR1 MNHNY, CDR2 SVGAGI (reference sequence). The junction had 6 bases not matched to a gene; V was cut back by 4 bases and J by 1 base. CDR3 residues: CASSSRGRANTEAFF. The DNA for the CDR3 is TGTGCCAGCAGTTCGAGGGGGCGCGCGAACACTGAAGCTTTCTTT.